This T cell receptor beta chain comes out of a study of glioma-infiltrating T cells (TCRdb year 2016). Looking at the study overall: Low-grade gliomas were represented by WHO grade II oligodendrogliomas or astrocytomas, and glioblastomas were represented by WHO grade IV tumors that were sampled at initial rather than recurrent diagnosis. Dexamethasone was administered to glioma patients for six or fewer days before surgery. For blood libraries, the target was roughly 4.5- to 10-fold sequencing coverage of about 990,000 peripheral T cells. Sequencing of TCR alpha- and beta-chain repertoires was performed on glioma tissue, on non-neoplastic brain tissue, and on matched peripheral blood mononuclear cells. To gauge divergence between tissue and blood T-cell populations, every tissue-infiltrating repertoire was compared against the peripheral blood repertoire from the same patient. The paired cohort comprised three low-grade glioma patients, 7 or 8 primary glioblastoma patients and three non-glioma patients contributing non-neoplastic brain tissue.

TCR alpha and beta CDR3 regions were amplified with the iRepertoire nested amplicon-rescue multiplex PCR (arm-PCR) platform from RNA. The input for one-step reverse transcription and amplification was roughly 100-400 ng of tissue mRNA or PBMC total RNA. Following bead purification, Illumina adapters were added through a secondary multiplex PCR, and the libraries were then gel-purified between 200 and 400 bp. The libraries contained internal 6-nucleotide barcodes that were used for demultiplexing. Libraries were sequenced on an Illumina MiSeq with 2x220 or 2x250 nucleotide paired-end reads. Per the source publication's procedure: Paired reads were merged using FLASH 1.2.11 and aligned with BWA-MEM to the GRCh37 human genome, and TRA and TRB reads were then extracted. For V and J assignment, an IMGT-derived reference of cassette sequences and CDR3 motifs that included pseudogenes was used. Three-frame translation of reads was performed, and productive CDR3s were defined as those with a C...FGXG motif and no stop codons. Clonotypes were defined as unique combinations of V-J cassette pair and CDR3 amino acid sequence. Hamming distance filtering was applied to reads, with thresholds set by the sequence error rate of each sample in mapped regions. TCRdb trimmed the raw reads at Q25, called clones with MiXCR and kept productive beta chains. Each entry merges the rows of one CDR3 protein and shows their most common DNA and genes. TCRdb, rather than the study authors, made the V and J calls. This sample gives fewer than 500,000 distinct CDR3 sequences in total; about two fifths of them show up just once. The ten largest clones capture about 12% of the sample.

This clonotype was counted at least ten times. The specificity of this receptor is unknown. Base qualities are not at hand, and no much larger clone is one base apart. What the research found in general, with its limitations: A signature set of shared blood CDR3 motifs marked patients with low tissue-blood divergence and was depleted in highly divergent patients. Very few CDR3 sequences were shared between tissue and blood, attributed to high CDR3 diversity and limited sampling. The group comparisons were based on small numbers of patients: three non-neoplastic, three low-grade glioma and seven to nine glioblastoma patients. VJ-independent divergence between tissue and blood was found to be below expectation in non-neoplastic patients but above expectation in all gliomas, particularly low-grade gliomas.

Immediately after resection, surgical brain or tumor specimens were cryofrozen in liquid nitrogen, with peripheral blood cells collected concurrently. V is pared back by 3 bases and J by 4 bases, with 17 bases lying between the germline termini. The CDR3 covers 15 residues, taking in both the cysteine and the phenylalanine. The kept DNA is CDR3 alone, 45 bases in frame from the first base. For CDR1 and CDR2, the germline V gene (reference sequence) lists DFQATT and SNEGSKA. The chain is made from TRBV20-1 and TRBJ2-3, with a tentative D gene TRBD2 over 5 matching bases. This clonotype was sampled from a human donor with low-grade glioma or glioblastoma, undergoing nonglioma brain surgery, or in good health (not recorded which). The material sequenced was glioma tissue, nonneoplastic brain tissue, or PBMCs (not recorded which). The CDR3 in this case is CSASGTVGSPDTQYF. The nucleotide sequence is TGCAGTGCTAGCGGCACAGTAGGGAGCCCAGATACGCAGTATTTT.